This T cell receptor (beta chain) was profiled in a study of shared clonotypes between healthy human individuals. Study results and caveats: When compared with the clonotypes that were shared by all four sorted-subset donors, the non-shared clonotypes turned out to have lower generation probabilities.

V lost 3 bases to trimming and J lost 6 bases, with 2 bases between them. The germline V gene has CDR1 MNHEY and CDR2 SVGAGI. The CDR3 runs to 11 residues. Libraries were prepared by immunoSEQ multiplex PCR; TCRdb keeps only in-frame clonotypes and omits some of them. The sample records some 2,500,000 clones, more than 85% being singletons. Remarks on this clone: Its antigen is unidentified. Other DNA sequences from this sample encode an identical CDR3 as well.

The chain combines TRBV6-5 with TRBJ2-2, with D uncertain. Sequencing input: naive CD4+ T cells from PBMCs. The subset is: CD45RA+ positively selected. The clonotype comes from a man between 18 and 29 years old in good health. Some clones in this sample may be carry-over from other donors' samples. CDR3 nucleotides: TGTGCCAGCAGTTATGCCGGGGAGCTGTTTTTT. This codes for CASSYAGELFF.